The rows below give T cell receptor beta chains drawn from one sample of a study of technical replicates of blood from several donors. This table comes from immunoSEQ multiplex PCR, and its TCRdb copy is limited to in-frame clones, with some not included. The sample includes tens of thousands of clones, about 95% of them seen just once. The sequenced sample consisted of PBMCs. The receptors shown here come from a human donor in good health. Some clones in this sample may be carry-over from other donors' samples. CDR3s leave out the opening cysteine and the closing phenylalanine or tryptophan. D genes are given only for firm matches.

j_call v_call d_call cdr3_aa
TRBJ1-5 TRBV5-8 TRBD1 ASSLGTGGAGGQPQH
TRBJ2-4 TRBV11-2 . ASSSIAGPKNIQY
TRBJ2-4 TRBV6-5 . ASSDSGSPNIQY
TRBJ1-2 TRBV27 . ASSSRTQGNYGYT
TRBJ2-5 TRBV5-4 TRBD1 ASSEPQGNGETQY
TRBJ2-7 TRBV19 TRBD2 ASSIVTSGKDEQY
TRBJ1-2 TRBV9 TRBD1 ASSVGGTGNGYT
TRBJ1-2 TRBV30 . AWSNRYGYT
TRBJ2-7 TRBV10-3 . ASRPQGSSYEQY
TRBJ1-5 TRBV6-5 TRBD1 ASSLTGGGQPQH